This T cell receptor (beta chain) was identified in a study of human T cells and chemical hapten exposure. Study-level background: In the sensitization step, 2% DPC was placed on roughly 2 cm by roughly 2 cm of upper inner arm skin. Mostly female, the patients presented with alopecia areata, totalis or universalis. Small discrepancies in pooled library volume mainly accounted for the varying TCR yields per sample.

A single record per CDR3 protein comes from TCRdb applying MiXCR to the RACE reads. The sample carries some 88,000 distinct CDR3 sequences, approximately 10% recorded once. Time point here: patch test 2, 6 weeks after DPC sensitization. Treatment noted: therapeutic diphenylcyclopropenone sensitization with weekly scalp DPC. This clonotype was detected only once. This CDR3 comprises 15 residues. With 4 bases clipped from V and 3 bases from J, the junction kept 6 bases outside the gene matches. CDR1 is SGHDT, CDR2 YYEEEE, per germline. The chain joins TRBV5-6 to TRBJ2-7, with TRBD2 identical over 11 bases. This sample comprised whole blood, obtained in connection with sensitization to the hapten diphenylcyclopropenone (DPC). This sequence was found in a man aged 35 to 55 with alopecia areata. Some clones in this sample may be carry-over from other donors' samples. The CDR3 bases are TGTGCCAGCAGCCCCATAGCGGGAGGGCTCTACGAGCAGTACGTC. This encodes CASSPIAGGLYEQYV.